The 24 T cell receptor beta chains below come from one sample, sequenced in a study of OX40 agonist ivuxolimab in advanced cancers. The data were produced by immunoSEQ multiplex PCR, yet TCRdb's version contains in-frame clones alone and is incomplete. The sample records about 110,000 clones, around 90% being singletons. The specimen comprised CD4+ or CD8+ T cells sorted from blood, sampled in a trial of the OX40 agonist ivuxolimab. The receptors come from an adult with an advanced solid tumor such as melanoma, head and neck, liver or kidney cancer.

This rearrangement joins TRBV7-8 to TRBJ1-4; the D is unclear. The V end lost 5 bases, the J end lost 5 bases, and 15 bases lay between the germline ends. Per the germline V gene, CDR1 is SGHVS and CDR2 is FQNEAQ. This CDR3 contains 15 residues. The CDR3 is CASSLSSTLNEKLFF. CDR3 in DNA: TGTGCCAGCAGCCTCAGTTCTACGCTAAATGAAAAACTGTTTTTT.

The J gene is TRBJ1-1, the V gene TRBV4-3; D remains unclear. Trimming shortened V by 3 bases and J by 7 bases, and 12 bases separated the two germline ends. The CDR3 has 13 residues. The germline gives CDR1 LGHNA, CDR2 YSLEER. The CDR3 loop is CASSQARKGEAFF. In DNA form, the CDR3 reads TGCGCCAGCAGCCAGGCCAGAAAAGGTGAAGCTTTCTTT.

For the CDR3, the DNA is TGTGCCAGTAGTATAGCAGGACAGCCCTACAATGAGCAGTTCTTC. Translation gives CASSIAGQPYNEQFF. The chain employs TRBV19 and TRBJ2-1; perhaps TRBD1 as D (6 bases). V was clipped by 1 base and J by 2 bases, with 9 bases between them. Germline V gene sequence: CDR1 LNHDA, CDR2 SQIVND (reference sequence). This CDR3 has 15 residues.

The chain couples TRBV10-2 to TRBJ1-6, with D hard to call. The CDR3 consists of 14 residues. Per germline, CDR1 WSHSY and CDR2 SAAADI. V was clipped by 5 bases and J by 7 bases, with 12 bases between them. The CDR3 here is CASSSGDPNSPLHF. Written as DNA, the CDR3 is TGCGCCAGCAGTTCCGGGGATCCGAATTCACCCCTCCACTTT.

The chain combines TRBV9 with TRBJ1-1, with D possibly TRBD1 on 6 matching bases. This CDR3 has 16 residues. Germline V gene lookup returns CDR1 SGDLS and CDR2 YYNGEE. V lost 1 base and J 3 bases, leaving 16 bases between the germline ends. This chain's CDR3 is CASSVSPQGHYTEAFF. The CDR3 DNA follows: TGTGCCAGCAGCGTAAGCCCCCAGGGACACTACACTGAAGCTTTCTTT.

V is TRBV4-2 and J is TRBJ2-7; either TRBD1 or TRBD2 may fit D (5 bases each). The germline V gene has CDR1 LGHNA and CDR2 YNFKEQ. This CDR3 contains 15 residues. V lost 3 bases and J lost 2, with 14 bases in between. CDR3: CASSQTGTATYEQYF. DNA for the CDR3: TGTGCCAGCAGCCAGACCGGGACGGCGACCTACGAGCAGTACTTC.

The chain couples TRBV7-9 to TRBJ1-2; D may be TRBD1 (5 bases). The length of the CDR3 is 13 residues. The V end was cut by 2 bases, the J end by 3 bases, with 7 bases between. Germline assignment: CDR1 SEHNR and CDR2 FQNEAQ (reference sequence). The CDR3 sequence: CASSLTGDYGYTF. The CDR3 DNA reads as TGTGCCAGCAGCTTAACGGGGGACTATGGCTACACCTTC.

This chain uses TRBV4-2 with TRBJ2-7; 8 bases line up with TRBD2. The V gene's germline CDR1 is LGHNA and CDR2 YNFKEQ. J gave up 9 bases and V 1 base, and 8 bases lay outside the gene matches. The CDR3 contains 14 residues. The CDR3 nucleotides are TGTGCCAGCAGCCAAGGGGAGCGGGGGTCCGGGCAGTACTTC. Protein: CASSQGERGSGQYF.

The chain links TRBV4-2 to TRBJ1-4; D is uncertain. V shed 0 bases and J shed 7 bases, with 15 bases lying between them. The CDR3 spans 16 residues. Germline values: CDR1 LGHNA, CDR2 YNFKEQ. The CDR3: CASSQESIDMGEKLFF. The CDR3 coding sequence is TGTGCCAGCAGCCAAGAAAGTATTGATATGGGTGAAAAACTGTTTTTT.

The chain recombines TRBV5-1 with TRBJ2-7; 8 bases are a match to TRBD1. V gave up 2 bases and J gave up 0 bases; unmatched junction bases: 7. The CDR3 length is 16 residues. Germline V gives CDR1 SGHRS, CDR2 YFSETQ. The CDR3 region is CASSLSVQGVSYEQYF. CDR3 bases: TGCGCCAGCAGCTTATCTGTACAGGGGGTCTCCTACGAGCAGTACTTC. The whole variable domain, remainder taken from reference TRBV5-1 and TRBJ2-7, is KAGVTQTPRYLIKTRGQQVTLSCSPISGHRSVSWYQQTPGQGLQFLFEYFSETQRNKGNFPGRFSGRQFSNSRSEMNVSTLELGDSALYLCASSLSVQGVSYEQYFGPGTRLTVT.

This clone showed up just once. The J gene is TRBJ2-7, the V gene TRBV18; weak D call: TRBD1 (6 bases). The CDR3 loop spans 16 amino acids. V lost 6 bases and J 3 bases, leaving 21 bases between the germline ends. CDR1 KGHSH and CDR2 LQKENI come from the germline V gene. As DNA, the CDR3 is TGTGCCAGCTCTCAATCCCCGACAGGCCGAGGCTACGAGCAGTACTTC. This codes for CASSQSPTGRGYEQYF.

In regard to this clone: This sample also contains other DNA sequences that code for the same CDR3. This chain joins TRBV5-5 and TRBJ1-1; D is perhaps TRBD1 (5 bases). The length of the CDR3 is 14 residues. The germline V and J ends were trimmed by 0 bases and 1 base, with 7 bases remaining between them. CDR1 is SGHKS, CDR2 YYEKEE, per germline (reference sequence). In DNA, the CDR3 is TGTGCCAGCAGCTTGGTTCAGGGGAACACTGAAGCTTTCTTT. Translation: CASSLVQGNTEAFF.

In nucleotides, the CDR3 is TGTGCCAGCAGCCCGGGGAATCAGCCCCAGCATTTT. Translation: CASSPGNQPQHF. V gene TRBV6-6 combines with J gene TRBJ1-5; unclear D gene. CDR3 length: 12 residues. Germline values: CDR1 MNHNY, CDR2 SVGAGI (reference sequence). Deletions cut 6 bases from V and 4 bases from J, with 7 bases between.

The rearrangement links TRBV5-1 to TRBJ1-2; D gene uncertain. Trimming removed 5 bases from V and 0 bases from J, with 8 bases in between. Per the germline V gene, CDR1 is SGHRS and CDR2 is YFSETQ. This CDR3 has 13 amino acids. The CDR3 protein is CASRPSSNYGYTF. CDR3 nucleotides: TGCGCCAGCAGACCTTCTTCTAACTATGGCTACACCTTC.

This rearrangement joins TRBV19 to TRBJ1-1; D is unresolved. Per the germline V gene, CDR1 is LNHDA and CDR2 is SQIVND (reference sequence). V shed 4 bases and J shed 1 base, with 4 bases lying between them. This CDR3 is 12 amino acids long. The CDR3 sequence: CASSTQNTEAFF. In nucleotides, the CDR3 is TGTGCCAGTAGTACCCAGAACACTGAAGCTTTCTTT.

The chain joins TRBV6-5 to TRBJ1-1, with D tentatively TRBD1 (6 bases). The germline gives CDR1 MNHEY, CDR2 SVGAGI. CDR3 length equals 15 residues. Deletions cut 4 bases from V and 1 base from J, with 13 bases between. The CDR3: CASSFETGENTEAFF. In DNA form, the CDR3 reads TGTGCCAGCAGTTTCGAGACAGGAGAGAACACTGAAGCTTTCTTT.

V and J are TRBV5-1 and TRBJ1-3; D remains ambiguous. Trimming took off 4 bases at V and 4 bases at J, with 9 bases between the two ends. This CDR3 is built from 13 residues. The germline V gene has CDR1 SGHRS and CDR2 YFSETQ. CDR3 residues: CASSREGGNTIYF. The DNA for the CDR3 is TGCGCCAGCAGCCGGGAAGGAGGAAACACCATATATTTT.

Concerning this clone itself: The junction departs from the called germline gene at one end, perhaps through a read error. CDR3 nucleotide sequence: TGTGCCGGCAGCCAAGGGGCAACACCTTCCTACGAGCAGTACTTC. It is translated as CAGSQGATPSYEQYF. This chain uses TRBV7-2 with TRBJ2-7, with a possible D match to TRBD1 (5 bases). CDR1 and CDR2 (germline): SGHTA, FQGNSA. This CDR3 is built from 15 residues.

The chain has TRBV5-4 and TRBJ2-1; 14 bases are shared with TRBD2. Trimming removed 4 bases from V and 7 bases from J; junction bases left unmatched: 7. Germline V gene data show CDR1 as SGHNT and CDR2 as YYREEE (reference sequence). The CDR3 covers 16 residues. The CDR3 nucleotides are TGTGCCAGCAGCCCCCTGACTAGCGGGGGGGCGAATGAGCAGTTCTTC. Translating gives CASSPLTSGGANEQFF.

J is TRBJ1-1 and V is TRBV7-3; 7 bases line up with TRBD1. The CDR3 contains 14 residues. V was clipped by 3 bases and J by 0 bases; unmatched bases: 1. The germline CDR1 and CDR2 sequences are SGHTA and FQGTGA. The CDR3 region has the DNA TGTGCCAGCAGCTTGGGACAGCTGAACACTGAAGCTTTCTTT. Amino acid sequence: CASSLGQLNTEAFF.

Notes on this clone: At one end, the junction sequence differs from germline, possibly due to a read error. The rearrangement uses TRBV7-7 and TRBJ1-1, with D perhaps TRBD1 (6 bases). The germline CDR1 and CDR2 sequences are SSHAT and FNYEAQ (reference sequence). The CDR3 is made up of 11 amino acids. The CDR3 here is CASSLDRKAFF. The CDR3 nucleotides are TGTGCTAGCAGCTTGGACAGAAAAGCTTTCTTT.

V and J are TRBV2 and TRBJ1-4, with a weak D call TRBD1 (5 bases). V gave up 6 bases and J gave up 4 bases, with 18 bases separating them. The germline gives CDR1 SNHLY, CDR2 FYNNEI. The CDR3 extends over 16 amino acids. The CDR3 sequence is CASSVRGEGGNEKLFF. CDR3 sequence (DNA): TGTGCCAGCAGCGTGCGGGGGGAGGGAGGTAATGAAAAACTGTTTTTT.

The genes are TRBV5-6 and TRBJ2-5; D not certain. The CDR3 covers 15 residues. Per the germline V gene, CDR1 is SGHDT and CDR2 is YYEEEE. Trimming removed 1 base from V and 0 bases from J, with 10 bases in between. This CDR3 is CASSLISGYQETQYF. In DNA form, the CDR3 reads TGTGCCAGCAGCTTGATTTCTGGGTACCAAGAGACCCAGTACTTC. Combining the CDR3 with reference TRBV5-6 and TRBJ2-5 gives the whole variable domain DAGVTQSPTHLIKTRGQQVTLRCSPKSGHDTVSWYQQALGQGPQFIFQYYEEEERQRGNFPDRFSGHQFPNYSSELNVNALLLGDSALYLCASSLISGYQETQYFGPGTRLLVL.

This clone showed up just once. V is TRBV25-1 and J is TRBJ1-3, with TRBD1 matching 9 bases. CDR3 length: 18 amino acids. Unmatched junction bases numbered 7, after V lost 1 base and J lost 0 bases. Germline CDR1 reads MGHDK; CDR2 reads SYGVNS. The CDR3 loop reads CASSELTGGTDSGNTIYF. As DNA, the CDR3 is TGTGCCAGCAGTGAATTGACAGGGGGTACCGACTCTGGAAACACCATATATTTT.